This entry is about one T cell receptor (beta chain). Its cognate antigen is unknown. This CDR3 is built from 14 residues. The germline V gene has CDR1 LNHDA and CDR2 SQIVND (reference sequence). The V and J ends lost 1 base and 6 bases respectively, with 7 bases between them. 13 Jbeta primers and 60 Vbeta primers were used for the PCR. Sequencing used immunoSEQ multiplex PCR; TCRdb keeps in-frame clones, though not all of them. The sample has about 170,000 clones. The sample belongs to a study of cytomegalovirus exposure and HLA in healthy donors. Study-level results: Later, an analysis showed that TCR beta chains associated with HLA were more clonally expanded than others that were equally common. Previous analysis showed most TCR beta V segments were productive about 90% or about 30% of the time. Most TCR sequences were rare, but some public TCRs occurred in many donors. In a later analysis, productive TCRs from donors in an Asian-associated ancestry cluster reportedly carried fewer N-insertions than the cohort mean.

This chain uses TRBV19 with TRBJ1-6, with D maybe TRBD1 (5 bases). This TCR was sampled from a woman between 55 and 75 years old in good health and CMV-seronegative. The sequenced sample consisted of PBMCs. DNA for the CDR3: TGTGCCAGTAGTATAGGGGGCAGTAATTCACCCCTCCACTTT. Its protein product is CASSIGGSNSPLHF.